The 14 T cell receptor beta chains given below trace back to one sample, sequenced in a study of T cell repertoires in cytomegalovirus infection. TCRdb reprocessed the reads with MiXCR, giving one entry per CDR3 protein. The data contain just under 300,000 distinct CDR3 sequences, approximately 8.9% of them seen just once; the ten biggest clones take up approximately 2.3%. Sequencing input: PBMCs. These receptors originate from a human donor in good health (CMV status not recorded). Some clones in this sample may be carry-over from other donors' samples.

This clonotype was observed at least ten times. The DNA for the CDR3 is TGCAGTGCGAGGACCCACACTGAAGCTTTCTTT. This codes for CSARTHTEAFF. V usage is TRBV20-1 and J usage is TRBJ1-1; the D is unclear. This CDR3 spans 11 amino acids. Germline CDR1 and CDR2: DFQATT and SNEGSKA (reference sequence). The germline V and J ends were trimmed by 6 bases and 3 bases, with 8 bases remaining between them.

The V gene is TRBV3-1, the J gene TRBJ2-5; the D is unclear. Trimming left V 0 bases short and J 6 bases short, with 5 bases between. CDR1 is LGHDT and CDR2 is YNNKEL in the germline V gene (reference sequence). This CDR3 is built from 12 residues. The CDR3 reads CASSQDWKTQYF. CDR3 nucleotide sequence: TGTGCCAGCAGCCAAGATTGGAAGACCCAGTACTTC.

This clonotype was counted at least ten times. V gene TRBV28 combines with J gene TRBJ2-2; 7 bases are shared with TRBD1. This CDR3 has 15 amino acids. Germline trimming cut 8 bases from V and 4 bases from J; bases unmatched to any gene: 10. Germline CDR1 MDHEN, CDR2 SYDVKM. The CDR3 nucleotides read TGTGCCAGCGGACAACAGGGGTCGGTCACCGGGGAGCTGTTTTTT. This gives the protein CASGQQGSVTGELFF.

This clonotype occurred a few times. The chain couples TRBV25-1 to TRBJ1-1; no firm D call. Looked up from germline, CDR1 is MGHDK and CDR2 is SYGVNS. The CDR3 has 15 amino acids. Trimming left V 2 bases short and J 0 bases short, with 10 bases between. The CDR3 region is CASSEEDNMNTEAFF. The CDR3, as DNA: TGTGCCAGCAGTGAAGAAGACAACATGAACACTGAAGCTTTCTTT.

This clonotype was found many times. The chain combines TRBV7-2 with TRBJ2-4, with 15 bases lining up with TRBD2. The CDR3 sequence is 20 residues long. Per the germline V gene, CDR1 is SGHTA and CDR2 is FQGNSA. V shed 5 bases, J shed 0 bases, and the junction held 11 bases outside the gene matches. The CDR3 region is CASSGGLAGGVLLAKNIQYF. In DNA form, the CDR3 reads TGTGCCAGCAGCGGGGGACTAGCGGGGGGTGTGCTCTTAGCCAAAAACATTCAGTACTTC.

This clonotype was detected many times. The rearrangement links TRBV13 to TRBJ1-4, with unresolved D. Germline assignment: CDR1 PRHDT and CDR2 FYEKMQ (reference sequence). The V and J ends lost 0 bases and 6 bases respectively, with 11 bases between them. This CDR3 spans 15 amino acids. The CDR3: CASSLGGLGHEKLFF. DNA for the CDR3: TGTGCCAGCAGCTTAGGGGGCCTTGGGCATGAAAAACTGTTTTTT. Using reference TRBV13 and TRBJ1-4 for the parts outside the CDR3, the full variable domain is AAGVIQSPRHLIKEKRETATLKCYPIPRHDTVYWYQQGPGQDPQFLISFYEKMQSDKGSIPDRFSAQQFSDYHSELNMSSLELGDSALYFCASSLGGLGHEKLFFGSGTQLSVL.

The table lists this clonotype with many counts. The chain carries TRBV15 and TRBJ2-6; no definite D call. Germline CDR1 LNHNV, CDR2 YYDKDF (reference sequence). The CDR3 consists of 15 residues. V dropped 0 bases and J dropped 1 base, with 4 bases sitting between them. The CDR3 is CATSRDTSGANVLTF. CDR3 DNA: TGTGCCACCAGCAGAGATACGTCTGGGGCCAACGTCCTGACTTTC.

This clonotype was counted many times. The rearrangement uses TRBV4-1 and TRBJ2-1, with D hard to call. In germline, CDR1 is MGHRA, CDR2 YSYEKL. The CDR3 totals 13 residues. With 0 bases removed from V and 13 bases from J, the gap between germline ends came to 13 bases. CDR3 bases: TGCGCCAGCAGCCAAGATACCTCGACCGCCCAGTTCTTC. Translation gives CASSQDTSTAQFF.

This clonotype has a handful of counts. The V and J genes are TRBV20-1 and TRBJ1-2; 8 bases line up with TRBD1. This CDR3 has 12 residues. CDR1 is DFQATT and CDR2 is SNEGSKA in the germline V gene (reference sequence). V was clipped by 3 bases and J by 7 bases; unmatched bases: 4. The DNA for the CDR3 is TGCAGTGCTAGGGACAGGGCGTCTGGCTACACCTTC. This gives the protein CSARDRASGYTF.

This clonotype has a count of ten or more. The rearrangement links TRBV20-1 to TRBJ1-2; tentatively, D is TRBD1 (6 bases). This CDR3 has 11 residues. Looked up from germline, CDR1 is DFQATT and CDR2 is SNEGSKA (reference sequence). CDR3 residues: CTRSQGHGYTF. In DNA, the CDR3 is TGCACCAGATCACAGGGCCATGGCTACACCTTC.

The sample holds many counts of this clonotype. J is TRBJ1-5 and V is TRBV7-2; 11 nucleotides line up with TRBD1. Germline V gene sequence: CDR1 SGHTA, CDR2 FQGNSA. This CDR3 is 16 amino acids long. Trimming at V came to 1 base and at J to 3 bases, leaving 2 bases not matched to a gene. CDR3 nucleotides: TGTGCCAGCAGCTTAGGGGGACAGGGGGACAATCAGCCCCAGCATTTT. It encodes CASSLGGQGDNQPQHF.

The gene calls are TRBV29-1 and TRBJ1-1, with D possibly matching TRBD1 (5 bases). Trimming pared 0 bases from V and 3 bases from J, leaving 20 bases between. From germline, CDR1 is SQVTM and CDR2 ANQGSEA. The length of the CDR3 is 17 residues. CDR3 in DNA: TGCAGCGTTGAAGATAGGACGAGCGGGGGTACGTACACTGAAGCTTTCTTT. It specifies CSVEDRTSGGTYTEAFF.

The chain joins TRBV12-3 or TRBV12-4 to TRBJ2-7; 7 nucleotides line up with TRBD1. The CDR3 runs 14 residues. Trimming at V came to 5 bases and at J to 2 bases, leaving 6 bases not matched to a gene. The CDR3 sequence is CASSAGTDTYEQYF. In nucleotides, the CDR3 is TGTGCCAGCAGTGCCGGGACAGACACCTACGAGCAGTACTTC.

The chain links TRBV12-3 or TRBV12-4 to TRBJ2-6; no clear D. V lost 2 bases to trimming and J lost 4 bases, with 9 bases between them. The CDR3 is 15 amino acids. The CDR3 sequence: CASSLRPLGANVLTF. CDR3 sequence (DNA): TGTGCCAGCAGTTTAAGGCCCCTAGGGGCCAACGTCCTGACTTTC.